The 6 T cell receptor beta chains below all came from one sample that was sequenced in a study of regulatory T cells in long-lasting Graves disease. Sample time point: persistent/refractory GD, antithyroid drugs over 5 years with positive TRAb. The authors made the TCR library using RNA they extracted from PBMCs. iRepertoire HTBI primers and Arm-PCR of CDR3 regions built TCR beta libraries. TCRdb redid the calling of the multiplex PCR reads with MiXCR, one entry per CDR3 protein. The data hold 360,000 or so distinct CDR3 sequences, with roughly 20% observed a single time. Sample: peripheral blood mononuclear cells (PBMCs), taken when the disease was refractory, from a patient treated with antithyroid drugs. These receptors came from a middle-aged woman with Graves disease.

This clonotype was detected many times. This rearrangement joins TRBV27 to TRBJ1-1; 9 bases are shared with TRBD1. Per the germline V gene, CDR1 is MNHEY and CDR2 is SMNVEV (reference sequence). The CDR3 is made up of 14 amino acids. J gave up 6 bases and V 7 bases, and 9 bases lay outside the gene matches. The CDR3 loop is CASTPGTGRSEAFF. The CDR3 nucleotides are TGTGCCAGCACTCCCGGGACAGGGCGTTCTGAAGCTTTCTTT.

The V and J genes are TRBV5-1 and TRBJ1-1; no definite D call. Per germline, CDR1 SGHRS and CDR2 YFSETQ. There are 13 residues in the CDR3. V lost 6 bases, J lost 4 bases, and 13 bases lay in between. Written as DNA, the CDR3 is TGCGCCAGCAAATGGGGTGGTAGCACTGAAGCTTTCTTT. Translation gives CASKWGGSTEAFF.

Written as DNA, the CDR3 is TGTGCCAGCAGCGGGGACAGGGCGGAAGAGACCCAGTACTTC. Translated: CASSGDRAEETQYF. The chain links TRBV5-5 to TRBJ2-5, with 9 bases matching TRBD1. V shed 4 bases and J 3 bases; nucleotides not matched to a gene: 4. The germline V gene has CDR1 SGHKS and CDR2 YYEKEE (reference sequence). The CDR3 length is 14 residues.

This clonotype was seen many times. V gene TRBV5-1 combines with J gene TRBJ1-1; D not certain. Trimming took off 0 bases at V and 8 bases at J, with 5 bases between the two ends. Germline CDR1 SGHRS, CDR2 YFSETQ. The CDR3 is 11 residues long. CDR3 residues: CASSLGMEAFF. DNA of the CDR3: TGCGCCAGCAGCTTGGGGATGGAAGCTTTCTTT. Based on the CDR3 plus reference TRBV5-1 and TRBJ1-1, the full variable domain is KAGVTQTPRYLIKTRGQQVTLSCSPISGHRSVSWYQQTPGQGLQFLFEYFSETQRNKGNFPGRFSGRQFSNSRSEMNVSTLELGDSALYLCASSLGMEAFFGQGTRLTVV.

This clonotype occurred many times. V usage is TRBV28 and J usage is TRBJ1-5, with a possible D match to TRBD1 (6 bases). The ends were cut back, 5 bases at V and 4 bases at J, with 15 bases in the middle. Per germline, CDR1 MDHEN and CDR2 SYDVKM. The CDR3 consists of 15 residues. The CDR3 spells CASSLRGSPNQPQHF. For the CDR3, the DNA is TGTGCCAGCAGTCTCAGGGGTTCACCTAATCAGCCCCAGCATTTT. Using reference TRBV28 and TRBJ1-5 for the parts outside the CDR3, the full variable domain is DVKVTQSSRYLVKRTGEKVFLECVQDMDHENMFWYRQDPGLGLRLIYFSYDVKMKEKGDIPEGYSVSREKKERFSLILESASTNQTSMYLCASSLRGSPNQPQHFGDGTRLSIL.

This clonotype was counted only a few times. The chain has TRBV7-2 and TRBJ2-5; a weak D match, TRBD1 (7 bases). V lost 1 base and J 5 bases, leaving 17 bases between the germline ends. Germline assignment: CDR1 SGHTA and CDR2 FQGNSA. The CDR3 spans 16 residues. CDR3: CASSLDRGLSSETQYF. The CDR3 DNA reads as TGTGCCAGCAGCTTAGACAGGGGACTTAGCTCGGAGACCCAGTACTTC. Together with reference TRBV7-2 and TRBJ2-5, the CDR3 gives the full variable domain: GAGVSQSPSNKVTEKGKDVELRCDPISGHTALYWYRQSLGQGLEFLIYFQGNSAPDKSGLPSDRFSAERTGGSVSTLTIQRTQQEDSAVYLCASSLDRGLSSETQYFGPGTRLLVL.